The source of this T cell receptor (beta chain) is a study of a mutant IDH1 vaccine in newly diagnosed glioma. Study summary: Vaccination followed radiotherapy alone by 4-6 weeks, or accompanied temozolomide cycles. Study-level findings and limits: Pseudoprogression seemed unrelated to changes in top peripheral T cell clonotypes.

The table came from immunoSEQ multiplex PCR; TCRdb's copy has only in-frame clones and leaves some out. There are about 54,000 clones in the sample; 80% to 90% occur only once, and around 4.1% lies in the top ten. CDR1 is SGHRS and CDR2 is YFSETQ in the germline V gene. The V gene lost 1 base and the J gene lost 0 bases, with 8 bases spanning the gap. The CDR3 contains 15 residues. In regard to this clone: Its target is not known.

Time point in this sample: week 35, safety follow-up. Each vaccine dose was 300 ug of mutant IDH1 20-mer peptide, with topical imiquimod. New IDH1-mutant, ATRX-lost WHO grade 3 or 4 astrocytomas occurred in donors. The chain links TRBV5-1 to TRBJ2-1; D gene uncertain. The source is a woman aged 18-29 years with glioma. Source: PBMCs, taken from a glioma patient whose treatment included an IDH1 peptide vaccine. This CDR3 reads CASSLLGSSYNEQFF. The CDR3 region has the DNA TGCGCCAGCAGCTTGTTGGGTAGCTCCTACAATGAGCAGTTCTTC.